This T cell receptor beta chain was identified during a study of shared clonotypes between healthy human individuals. Study at large: Each donor's CD8 memory used one plate, CD8 naive two, each CD4 subset three. Regarding the study as a whole: Around 5% was the fraction of naive CD4 clonotypes found shared across several donors.

In the case of this clone: The antigen remains unidentified.

V lost 3 bases to trimming and J lost 0 bases; unmatched junction nucleotides: 3. The germline CDR1 and CDR2 sequences are MDHEN and SYDVKM. The CDR3 is 15 residues long. TCRdb keeps only in-frame clones here, not all; method: immunoSEQ multiplex PCR. The sample shows approximately 720,000 clones, about 90% of them seen only once. In the naive CD8 group, cells lacked CD45RO and were positively selected for CCR7, so terminally differentiated effector memory CD45RA+ cells were left out. The donors were adults (healthy and HIV-negative) with no recent acute infections or vaccinations. This sequence originates from a man aged 25 to 45 in good health. The source material was naive CD8+ T cells sorted from blood. V gene TRBV28 combines with J gene TRBJ2-3; 7 nucleotides align to TRBD2. The CDR3 protein is CASSFLADSTDTQYF. The CDR3 region has the DNA TGTGCCAGCAGTTTCCTAGCGGATAGCACAGATACGCAGTATTTT.